This T cell receptor (beta chain) was captured in a study of technical replicates of blood from several donors. V gave up 2 bases and J gave up 9 bases; unmatched junction bases: 19. Germline V gene data show CDR1 as MGHRA and CDR2 as YSYEKL. The CDR3 sequence is 18 residues long. Assay: immunoSEQ multiplex PCR; the TCRdb copy retains only in-frame clones and omits some. The data hold about 62,000 clones, with roughly 98% observed a single time. This receptor was taken from a human donor in good health. Sequenced sample: T cells isolated from PBMCs. The V call is TRBV4-1, the J call TRBJ1-5, with TRBD1 matching over 7 bases. CDR3 amino acids: CASSQRVRTGVNLGPQHF. The CDR3 nucleotides read TGCGCCAGCAGCCAACGGGTCCGGACAGGTGTCAACCTGGGGCCCCAGCATTTT.